The 18 T cell receptor beta chains below come from one sample, sequenced in a study of Graves' ophthalmopathy and Graves' hyperthyroidism. The authors amplified TCR beta CDR3 regions, and they did so from RNA transcripts for repertoire sequencing. RT-PCR in the first round used HTBI primers; a second-round multiplex PCR followed. A single record per CDR3 protein comes from TCRdb applying MiXCR to the multiplex PCR reads. The sample shows around 1,200,000 distinct CDR3 sequences, about 40% of them seen only once. The specimen was peripheral blood or thyroid tissue (not recorded which). The receptors originated from an adult man with Graves' hyperthyroidism.

This clonotype was seen many times. The chain combines TRBV7-2 with TRBJ1-2; 8 bases line up with TRBD1. Germline V CDR1 and CDR2: SGHTA, FQGNSA. The CDR3 consists of 17 residues. After removal of 2 bases from V and 6 bases from J, the junction contained 14 bases not matched to a gene. The CDR3 DNA reads as TGTGCCAGCAGCTTAAGGACAGGGATAACGCAACCGGATGGCTACACCTTC. This gives the protein CASSLRTGITQPDGYTF.

This clonotype was seen many times. The chain recombines TRBV10-3 with TRBJ1-4, with 7 bases fitting TRBD1. V lost 6 bases and J lost 5; bases outside the gene matches: 6. Per the germline V gene, CDR1 is ENHRY and CDR2 is SYGVKD. The CDR3 covers 14 residues. The CDR3 sequence: CAIRRQGSNEKLFF. The CDR3 nucleotides are TGTGCCATCAGGAGACAGGGCTCAAATGAAAAACTGTTTTTT.

The chain employs TRBV24-1 and TRBJ2-7; 12 bases fit TRBD1. The CDR3 is 14 residues long. V shed 3 bases, J shed 6 bases, and the junction held 2 bases outside the gene matches. Germline V gives CDR1 KGHDR, CDR2 SFDVKD. The CDR3 loop is CATSDRDRGREQYF. CDR3 sequence (DNA): TGTGCCACCAGTGATCGGGACAGGGGGCGCGAGCAGTACTTC.

The rearrangement links TRBV11-3 to TRBJ2-5; a possible D gene is TRBD1 (5 bases). Germline V CDR1 and CDR2: SGHNT, YENEEA. CDR3 length equals 13 residues. Trimming shortened V by 3 bases and J by 9 bases, and 14 bases separated the two germline ends. CDR3 DNA: TGTGCCAGCAGCTTGCCAGGGCAGGAGTCCCAGTACTTC. It translates to CASSLPGQESQYF.

V and J are TRBV4-1 and TRBJ1-5; D uncertain. Germline values: CDR1 MGHRA, CDR2 YSYEKL. Between the trimmed V and J ends, which lost 0 bases and 6 bases, there was a span of 15 bases. The CDR3 consists of 16 residues. CDR3: CASSQDSDGLVQPQHF. CDR3 sequence (DNA): TGCGCCAGCAGCCAAGATTCGGACGGTTTGGTTCAGCCCCAGCATTTT.

This clonotype was counted only a few times. This sequence joins TRBV28 and TRBJ1-6; tentatively, D is TRBD1 (6 bases). The V end lost 1 base, the J end lost 0 bases, and 7 bases lay between the germline ends. Germline V gene sequence: CDR1 MDHEN, CDR2 SYDVKM. The CDR3 has 16 residues. The CDR3 sequence is CASSLSDSSYNSPLHF. The CDR3 region has the DNA TGTGCCAGCAGTTTATCGGACAGCTCCTATAATTCACCCCTCCACTTT.

Points on this clonotype: A clone one base away is much larger, so this may be a read error. The chain carries TRBV14 and TRBJ2-7; D remains ambiguous. This CDR3 has 15 residues. Germline V gives CDR1 SGHDN, CDR2 FVKESK. CDR3 loop: CARSQVRTNSYEQYF. CDR3 bases: TGTGCCAGAAGCCAAGTAAGGACGAACTCCTACGAGCAGTACTTC.

This clonotype was seen many times. The chain employs TRBV11-2 and TRBJ2-5; D gene uncertain. The germline V gene encodes CDR1 SGHAT and CDR2 FQNNGV. CDR3 length: 15 amino acids. Between the trimmed V and J ends, which lost 4 bases and 2 bases, there was a span of 14 bases. As DNA, the CDR3 is TGTGCCAGCAGCTCCTTGGCAGGACGACAAGAGACCCAGTACTTC. This sequence encodes CASSSLAGRQETQYF.

Ten or more counts support this clonotype. The gene calls are TRBV2 and TRBJ1-1, with D perhaps matching TRBD1 (6 bases). With 6 bases removed from V and 4 bases from J, the gap between germline ends came to 12 bases. Per germline, CDR1 SNHLY and CDR2 FYNNEI. This CDR3 has 13 residues. The CDR3 nucleotides read TGTGCCAGCAGCGGGGGGGGGGCCACTGAAGCTTTCTTT. It specifies CASSGGGATEAFF. Complete variable domain (other parts from reference TRBV2 and TRBJ1-1): EPEVTQTPSHQVTQMGQEVILRCVPISNHLYFYWYRQILGQKVEFLVSFYNNEISEKSEIFDDQFSVERPDGSNFTLKIRSTKLEDSAMYFCASSGGGATEAFFGQGTRLTVV.

The sample holds many counts of this clonotype. The gene calls are TRBV7-9 and TRBJ2-7; the D is unclear. Germline assignment: CDR1 SEHNR and CDR2 FQNEAQ (reference sequence). This CDR3 comprises 15 residues. V was pared by 5 bases and J by 5 bases, with 19 bases between. The CDR3 DNA reads as TGTGCCAGCAGCCTCGCGTTAGGTCTGGGGAACGAGCAGTACTTC. Protein sequence: CASSLALGLGNEQYF.

The gene calls are TRBV6-6 and TRBJ2-7; 9 bases align to TRBD2. The germline V gene has CDR1 MNHNY and CDR2 SVGAGI (reference sequence). CDR3 length: 15 amino acids. After removal of 6 bases from V and 0 bases from J, the junction contained 6 bases not matched to a gene. CDR3 DNA sequence: TGTGCCAGCAGATCAAGCGGGAGGAGCTCCTACGAGCAGTACTTC. This sequence encodes CASRSSGRSSYEQYF.

This sequence joins TRBV12-3 or TRBV12-4 and TRBJ1-4, with TRBD1 matching over 8 bases. The CDR3 has 12 amino acids. V lost 4 bases to trimming and J lost 11 bases; unmatched junction nucleotides: 3. The CDR3 bases are TGTGCCAGCAGTTCCCCAGGGGGCAAACTGTTTTTT. This translates into CASSSPGGKLFF.

This chain uses TRBV19 with TRBJ1-1, with a weak D call TRBD1 (6 bases). Trimming removed 6 bases from V and 1 base from J, with 15 bases in between. Germline V gene data show CDR1 as LNHDA and CDR2 as SQIVND (reference sequence). The CDR3 spans 15 residues. The CDR3 nucleotides are TGTGCCAGTAGCCCCGCGGACAGACCGAACACTGAAGCTTTCTTT. Amino acid sequence: CASSPADRPNTEAFF.

This clonotype came up many times. This rearrangement joins TRBV7-2 to TRBJ1-5, with D possibly matching TRBD1 (5 bases). V dropped 5 bases and J dropped 2 bases, with 13 bases sitting between them. The CDR3 has 15 residues. The germline gives CDR1 SGHTA, CDR2 FQGNSA. The CDR3 region is CASSPRLGGNQPQHF. The CDR3 DNA follows: TGTGCCAGCAGCCCACGGTTGGGGGGCAATCAGCCCCAGCATTTT.

This clonotype was detected only a few times. The rearrangement uses TRBV15 and TRBJ2-5, with a possible D match to TRBD1 (5 bases). Germline V gene sequence: CDR1 LNHNV, CDR2 YYDKDF (reference sequence). V was clipped by 8 bases and J by 1 base, with 17 bases between them. CDR3 length: 15 residues. The CDR3 coding sequence is TGTGCCACCTCATTAGGGGCAGTCCTCCAAGAGACCCAGTACTTC. Protein sequence: CATSLGAVLQETQYF.

A few counts support this clonotype. The V call is TRBV5-1, the J call TRBJ1-4; D gene unclear. V dropped 0 bases and J dropped 0 bases, with 9 bases sitting between them. Germline loops: CDR1 SGHRS, CDR2 YFSETQ. CDR3 size: 16 residues. The CDR3 DNA reads as TGCGCCAGCAGCTTGGGTGCCCCTCCAACTAATGAAAAACTGTTTTTT. It yields the protein CASSLGAPPTNEKLFF. The complete variable domain, with remaining parts taken from reference TRBV5-1 and TRBJ1-4, reads KAGVTQTPRYLIKTRGQQVTLSCSPISGHRSVSWYQQTPGQGLQFLFEYFSETQRNKGNFPGRFSGRQFSNSRSEMNVSTLELGDSALYLCASSLGAPPTNEKLFFGSGTQLSVL.

This clonotype was detected many times. This chain uses TRBV7-9 with TRBJ2-7, with 8 bases that match TRBD1. The V gene's germline CDR1 is SEHNR and CDR2 FQNEAQ (reference sequence). The CDR3 is 15 amino acids. The V gene end was trimmed by 4 bases and the J gene end by 2 bases; junction bases not matched to a gene: 7. CDR3 amino acids: CASSSGQGPPYEQYF. In DNA form, the CDR3 reads TGTGCCAGCAGCTCCGGACAGGGACCCCCCTACGAGCAGTACTTC.

The V gene is TRBV2, the J gene TRBJ2-7; D tentatively fits TRBD1 or TRBD2 (5 bases each). CDR1 and CDR2 (germline): SNHLY, FYNNEI. CDR3 length: 16 amino acids. The CDR3 sequence is CAMNKRGAGKSYEQYF. CDR3 nucleotides: TGTGCTATGAATAAAAGGGGAGCAGGAAAATCCTACGAGCAGTACTTC.